This T cell receptor beta chain was sequenced for a study of CD8+ T cells in alopecia areata. Study-wide context: Treatment of the treated patients consisted of oral tofacitinib, 5 to 10 mg twice daily.

The sequencing template was cDNA reverse transcribed from extracted RNA. Produced via immunoSEQ multiplex PCR; TCRdb's table is partial and in-frame only. The repertoire holds approximately 42,000 clones, with around three fifths as singletons. The CDR3 is 15 residues long. With 6 bases clipped from V and 1 base from J, the junction kept 7 bases outside the gene matches. The germline CDR1 and CDR2 sequences are LNHDA and SQIVND (reference sequence). The treatment is: oral pan-JAK inhibitor, 5-10 mg twice daily. Sorted out of PBMCs were CD4+ T cells and CD8+ T cells. Study-wide findings and caveats: Uncertainty about whether baseline CD8+ expansion is linked to response remains, with one nonresponder. In lesional scalp, particularly from alopecia totalis/universalis, clonality was higher than in normal scalp.

Points on this clone: Its antigen is unknown.

This clonotype was obtained from a human donor with alopecia areata. The rearrangement links TRBV19 to TRBJ2-7; 9 bases match TRBD2. The specimen comprised CD8+ T cells sorted from blood, sampled at week 4, from a patient treated with tofacitinib. Written as DNA, the CDR3 is TGTGCCAGTAGCCTTAGCGGGGGCCTATCCTACGAGCAGTACTTC. Its translation: CASSLSGGLSYEQYF.